The rows below give T cell receptor beta chains drawn from one sample of a study of blood T cell repertoires in COVID-19. TCRdb's table, derived via immunoSEQ multiplex PCR, lists solely in-frame clones and lacks some. The sample has some 290,000 clones, around 81% seen once; the top ten hold about 3.2%. The specimen was peripheral blood. Receptors originate from a woman aged 60 to 75 with active or convalescent COVID-19. CDR3s include the opening cysteine and the closing phenylalanine or tryptophan. Each record gives: V gene, D gene, J gene, clone size, CDR3 protein, CDR3 DNA. The D gene is left open where the match is weak. Only part of the rows carry a size: once, few, many, or a class if the clone is expanded.

TRBV12-3/TRBV12-4,.,TRBJ1-5,.,CASSSFREQPQHF,TGTGCCAGCAGTTCTTTCCGGGAGCAGCCCCAGCATTTT
TRBV7-9,TRBD1,TRBJ1-4,.,CASSFGRDREKLFF,TGTGCCAGCAGCTTCGGCAGGGACAGAGAAAAACTGTTTTTT
TRBV10-3,TRBD1,TRBJ1-2,.,CAISLGQGGDYGYTF,TGTGCCATCAGTCTCGGACAGGGAGGGGACTATGGCTACACCTTC
TRBV18,.,TRBJ1-2,few,CASSPKTAPTNYGYTF,TGTGCCAGCTCACCGAAGACAGCGCCTACTAACTATGGCTACACCTTC
TRBV7-9,TRBD1,TRBJ1-1,.,CASSSRQGVGDTEAFF,TGTGCCAGCAGCTCCCGACAGGGGGTGGGGGACACTGAAGCTTTCTTT
TRBV6-6,TRBD1,TRBJ1-2,.,CASQGTGYGYTF,TGTGCCAGCCAAGGGACAGGGTATGGCTACACCTTC
TRBV2,.,TRBJ2-5,.,CATFLAEETQYF,TGTGCCACTTTTTTAGCGGAAGAGACCCAGTACTTC
TRBV7-9,TRBD2,TRBJ2-3,.,CASRSTGGPGDTQYF,TGTGCCAGCAGATCGACGGGGGGGCCGGGAGATACGCAGTATTTT
TRBV19,TRBD1,TRBJ2-1,few,CASSTGQGAPYNEQFF,TGTGCCAGTAGTACGGGACAGGGGGCCCCCTACAATGAGCAGTTCTTC
TRBV30,.,TRBJ1-6,.,CAWRGGEYNSPLHF,TGTGCCTGGAGAGGAGGGGAGTATAATTCACCCCTCCACTTT
TRBV3-1/TRBV3-2,TRBD1,TRBJ1-1,once,CASSQAGGADTEAFF,TGTGCCAGCAGCCAGGCAGGGGGCGCGGATACTGAAGCTTTCTTT
TRBV7-6,.,TRBJ2-3,.,CASSLGPTRTQDTQYF,TGTGCCAGCAGCTTAGGTCCGACAAGAACGCAAGATACGCAGTATTTT
TRBV6-5,TRBD1,TRBJ1-2,.,CASRKTGYGYTF,TGTGCCAGCAGAAAGACAGGGTATGGCTACACCTTC
TRBV6-8,.,TRBJ2-2,.,CASSYLLGGPTGELFF,TGTGCCAGCAGTTATCTGTTGGGAGGCCCCACCGGGGAGCTGTTTTTT
TRBV5-1,TRBD1,TRBJ1-4,.,CASSLEGTGGANEKLFF,TGCGCCAGCAGCTTGGAGGGGACAGGGGGCGCAAATGAAAAACTGTTTTTT
TRBV18,.,TRBJ1-1,.,CASSPGAGPRVGEAFF,TGTGCCAGCTCACCGGGCGCAGGGCCAAGGGTTGGTGAAGCTTTCTTT
TRBV6-1,.,TRBJ1-1,once,CASSYAGDTEAFF,TGTGCCAGCAGTTATGCAGGGGACACTGAAGCTTTCTTT
TRBV4-1,TRBD1,TRBJ2-6,.,CASRQGAQAGANVLTF,TGCGCCAGCAGACAGGGGGCGCAGGCTGGGGCCAACGTCCTGACTTTC
TRBV2,.,TRBJ1-1,.,CASSGTVVGPLNTEAFF,TGTGCCAGCAGTGGGACGGTCGTGGGGCCTCTGAACACTGAAGCTTTCTTT
TRBV11-2,.,TRBJ1-1,.,CASSSTGWGNTEAFF,TGTGCCAGCAGCTCTACAGGGTGGGGGAACACTGAAGCTTTCTTT
TRBV6-5,.,TRBJ1-1,.,CASRTGGIPEAFF,TGTGCCAGCCGGACTGGAGGGATCCCTGAAGCTTTCTTT
TRBV6-5,TRBD1,TRBJ1-2,once,CASSYSVGQGRTF,TGTGCCAGCAGTTACTCTGTCGGACAGGGAAGAACCTTC
TRBV19,.,TRBJ1-1,.,CASSISGNTEAFF,TGTGCCAGTAGTATCAGTGGCAACACTGAAGCTTTCTTT
TRBV10-3,.,TRBJ2-7,few,CAIKMDTGTSYEQYF,TGTGCCATCAAGATGGATACAGGGACCTCCTACGAGCAGTACTTC
TRBV7-2,TRBD1,TRBJ2-7,.,CASSLVGQGGLEQYF,TGTGCCAGCAGCTTAGTAGGACAGGGGGGATTGGAGCAGTACTTC